This TCR beta chain was found in a study of long-term antiretroviral therapy in people with HIV. On the study more broadly: Earliest sampling preceded the 2015 immediate-ART recommendation by about a decade.

The CDR3 covers 15 residues. Study-level results: Information pertaining to ART adherence, viral resistance or therapeutic modifications was not obtained. Repertoire composition at all time points was dominated by clones that had expanded before ART.

Survey-level immunoSEQ v3.0 assays were run. Clones were read by immunoSEQ multiplex PCR, and TCRdb kept only the in-frame ones, dropping some. The sample has about 25,000 clones, 88% seen once. This clone was seen only once. Its target is not known. This TCR was recovered from a young man with HIV. Sequences were derived from unsorted PBMCs, sampled about 4.3 years after starting antiretroviral therapy. This rearrangement joins TRBV21-1 to TRBJ1-4; the table's D call, TRBD1, has no DNA check behind it. TRBV21-1 is described as a pseudogene. The CDR3 loop is CASSIQTGGREKLFF. CDR3 nucleotide sequence: TGTGCCAGCAGCATTCAGACAGGGGGTAGGGAAAAACTGTTTTTT.